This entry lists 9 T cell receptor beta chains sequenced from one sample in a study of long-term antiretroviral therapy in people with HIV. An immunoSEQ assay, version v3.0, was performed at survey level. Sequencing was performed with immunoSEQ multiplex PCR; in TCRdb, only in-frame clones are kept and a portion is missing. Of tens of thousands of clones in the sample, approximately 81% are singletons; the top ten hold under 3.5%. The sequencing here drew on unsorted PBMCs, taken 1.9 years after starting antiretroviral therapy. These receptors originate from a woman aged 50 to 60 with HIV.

Here the CDR3 DNA reads TGTGCCTGGGGGACAGGGGGAAACTACGAGCAGTACTTC. Translation: CAWGTGGNYEQYF. The chain carries TRBV30 and TRBJ2-7, with 11 bases that match TRBD1. The ends lost 5 bases at V and 3 bases at J; junction bases unmatched: 3. CDR3 length: 13 residues. Looked up from germline, CDR1 is GTSNPN and CDR2 is SVGIG (reference sequence). Together with reference TRBV30 and TRBJ2-7, the CDR3 gives the full variable domain: SQTIHQWPATLVQPVGSPLSLECTVEGTSNPNLYWYRQAAGRGLQLLFYSVGIGQISSEVPQNLSASRPQDRQFILSSKKLLLSDSGFYLCAWGTGGNYEQYFGPGTRLTVT.

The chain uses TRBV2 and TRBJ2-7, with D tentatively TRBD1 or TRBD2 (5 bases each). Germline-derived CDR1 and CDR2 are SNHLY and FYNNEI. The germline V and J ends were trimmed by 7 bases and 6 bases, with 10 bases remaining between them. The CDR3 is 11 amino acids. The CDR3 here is CASTPGTEQYF. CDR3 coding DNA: TGTGCCAGCACCCCAGGGACCGAGCAGTACTTC.

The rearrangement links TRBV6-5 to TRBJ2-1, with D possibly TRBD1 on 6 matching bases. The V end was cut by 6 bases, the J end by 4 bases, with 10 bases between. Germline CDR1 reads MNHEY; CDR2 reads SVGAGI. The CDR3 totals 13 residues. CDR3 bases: TGTGCCAGCAGCCAGGACAGTTACAATGAGCAGTTCTTC. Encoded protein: CASSQDSYNEQFF.

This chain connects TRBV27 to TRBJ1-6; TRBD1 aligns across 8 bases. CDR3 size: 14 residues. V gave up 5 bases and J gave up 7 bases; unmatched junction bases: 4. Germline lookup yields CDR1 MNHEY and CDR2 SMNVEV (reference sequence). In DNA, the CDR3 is TGTGCCAGCAGTCGGGGGACAGGCAATTCACCCCTCCACTTT. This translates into CASSRGTGNSPLHF.

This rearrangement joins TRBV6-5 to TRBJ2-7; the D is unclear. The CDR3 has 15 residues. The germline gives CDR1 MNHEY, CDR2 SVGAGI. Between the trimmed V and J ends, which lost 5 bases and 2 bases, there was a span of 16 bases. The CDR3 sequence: CASSPRIRITYEQYF. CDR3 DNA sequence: TGTGCCAGCAGTCCACGGATCCGGATTACCTACGAGCAGTACTTC.

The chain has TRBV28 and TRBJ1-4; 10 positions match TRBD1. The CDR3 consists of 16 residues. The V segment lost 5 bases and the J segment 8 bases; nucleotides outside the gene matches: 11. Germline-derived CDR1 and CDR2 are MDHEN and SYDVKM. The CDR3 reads CASSLAGTGEREKLFF. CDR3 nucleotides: TGTGCCAGCAGTCTTGCCGGGACAGGGGAAAGGGAAAAACTGTTTTTT.

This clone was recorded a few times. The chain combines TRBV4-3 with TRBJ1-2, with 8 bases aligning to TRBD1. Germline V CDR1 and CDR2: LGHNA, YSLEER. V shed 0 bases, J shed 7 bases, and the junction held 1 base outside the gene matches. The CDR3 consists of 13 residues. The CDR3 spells CASSQDQGAGYTF. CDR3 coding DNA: TGCGCCAGCAGCCAAGATCAGGGGGCTGGCTACACCTTC.

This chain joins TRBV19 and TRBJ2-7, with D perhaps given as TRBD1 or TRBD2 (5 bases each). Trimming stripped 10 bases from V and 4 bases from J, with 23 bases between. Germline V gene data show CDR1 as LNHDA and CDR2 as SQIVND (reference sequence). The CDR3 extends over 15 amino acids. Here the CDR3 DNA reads TGTGCCACCAGCCCTAGGGGACCGGCAGGGTACGAGCAGTACTTC. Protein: CATSPRGPAGYEQYF.

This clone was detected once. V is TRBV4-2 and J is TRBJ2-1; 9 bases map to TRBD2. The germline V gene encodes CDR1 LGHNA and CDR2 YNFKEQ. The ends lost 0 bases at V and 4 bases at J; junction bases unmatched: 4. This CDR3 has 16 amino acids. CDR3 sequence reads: CASSQEGGGGYNEQFF. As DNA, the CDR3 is TGTGCCAGCAGCCAAGAGGGCGGGGGGGGATACAATGAGCAGTTCTTC.